This T cell receptor beta chain is from a study of blood T cell repertoires in COVID-19. Background on the study: COVID-19 samples, acute and convalescent, were from the United States, Italy and Spain. T cells, B-cell-depleted T cells, or PBMCs supplied cDNA or gDNA.

Recruits, aged roughly 18 to 95 years, lived in 24 US areas. Per the original methods: Cell counts per sample came from amplifying reference gene primers. Generated by immunoSEQ multiplex PCR, the TCRdb table keeps only in-frame clones and is missing some. V, J and clone size derive from that table, while D and trimming were established from the DNA sequence. The table lists 140,000 to 150,000 clones, around 84% of them singletons, with 5% to 7% in the top ten. This CDR3 comprises 15 residues. V dropped 3 bases and J dropped 6 bases, with 16 bases sitting between them. The V gene's germline CDR1 is LNHDA and CDR2 SQIVND (reference sequence).

The TCR sequence derives from a woman in her fifties or sixties who had been exposed to COVID-19. The gene calls are TRBV19 and TRBJ2-3, with a tentative D call TRBD1 (6 bases). The sequencing input was PBMCs or T cells enriched from blood (not recorded which). This CDR3 reads CASSIMGAPLDTQYF. The CDR3 nucleotides are TGTGCCAGTAGTATTATGGGGGCCCCTTTGGATACGCAGTATTTT.